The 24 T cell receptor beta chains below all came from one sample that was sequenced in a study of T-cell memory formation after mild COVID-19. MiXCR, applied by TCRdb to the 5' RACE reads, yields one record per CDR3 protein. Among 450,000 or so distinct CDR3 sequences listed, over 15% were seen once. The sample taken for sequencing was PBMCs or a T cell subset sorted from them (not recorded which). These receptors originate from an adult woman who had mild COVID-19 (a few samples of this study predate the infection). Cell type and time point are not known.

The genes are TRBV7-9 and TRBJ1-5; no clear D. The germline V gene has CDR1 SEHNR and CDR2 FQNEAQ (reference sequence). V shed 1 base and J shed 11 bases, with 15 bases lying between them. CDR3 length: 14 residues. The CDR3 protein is CASSLESGLGAQHF. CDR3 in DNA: TGTGCCAGCAGCTTAGAATCGGGCCTCGGGGCCCAGCATTTT.

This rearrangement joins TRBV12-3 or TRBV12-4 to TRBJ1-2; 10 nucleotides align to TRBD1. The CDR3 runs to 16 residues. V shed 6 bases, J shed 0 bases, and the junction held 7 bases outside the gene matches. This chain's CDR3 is CASSATGGASNYGYTF. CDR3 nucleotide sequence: TGTGCCAGCAGCGCGACAGGGGGCGCTTCTAACTATGGCTACACCTTC.

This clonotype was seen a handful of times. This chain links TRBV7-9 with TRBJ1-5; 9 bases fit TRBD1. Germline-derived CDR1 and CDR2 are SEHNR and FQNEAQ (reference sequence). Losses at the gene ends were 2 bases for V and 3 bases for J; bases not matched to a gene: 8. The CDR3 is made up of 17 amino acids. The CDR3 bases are TGTGCCAGCAGCTTATTGCCGGGACAGGGTGACAATCAGCCCCAGCATTTT. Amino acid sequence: CASSLLPGQGDNQPQHF.

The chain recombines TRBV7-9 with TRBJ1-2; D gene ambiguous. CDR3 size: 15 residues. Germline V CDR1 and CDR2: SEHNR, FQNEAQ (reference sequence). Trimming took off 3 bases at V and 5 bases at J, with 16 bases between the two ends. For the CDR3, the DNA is TGTGCCAGCAGCTTTAGGGCAGGATCGGGGTATGGCTACACCTTC. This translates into CASSFRAGSGYGYTF.

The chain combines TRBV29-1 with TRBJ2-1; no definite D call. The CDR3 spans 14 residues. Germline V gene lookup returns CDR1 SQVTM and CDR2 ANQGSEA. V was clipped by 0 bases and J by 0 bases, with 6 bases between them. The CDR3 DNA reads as TGCAGCGTTGAAGACGCCAGCTCCTACAATGAGCAGTTCTTC. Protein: CSVEDASSYNEQFF.

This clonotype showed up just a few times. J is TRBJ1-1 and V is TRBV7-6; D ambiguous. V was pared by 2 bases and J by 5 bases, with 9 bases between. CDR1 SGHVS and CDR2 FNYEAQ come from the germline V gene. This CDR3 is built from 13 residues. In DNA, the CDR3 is TGTGCCAGCAGCTTATACGAGAAAACTGAAGCTTTCTTT. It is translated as CASSLYEKTEAFF.

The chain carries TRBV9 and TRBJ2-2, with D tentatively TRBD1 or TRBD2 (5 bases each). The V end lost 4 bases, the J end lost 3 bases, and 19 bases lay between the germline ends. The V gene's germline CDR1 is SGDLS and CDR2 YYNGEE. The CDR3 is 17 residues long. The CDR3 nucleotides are TGTGCCAGCAGCACCTCCAGAGGGGACCCGTACACCGGGGAGCTGTTTTTT. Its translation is CASSTSRGDPYTGELFF.

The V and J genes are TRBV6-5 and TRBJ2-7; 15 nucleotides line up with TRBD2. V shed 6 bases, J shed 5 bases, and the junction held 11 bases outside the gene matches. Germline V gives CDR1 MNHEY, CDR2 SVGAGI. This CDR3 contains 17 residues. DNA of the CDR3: TGTGCCAGCAGGCCTAATCCGGGACTAGCGGGAGGCCACGAGCAGTACTTC. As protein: CASRPNPGLAGGHEQYF.

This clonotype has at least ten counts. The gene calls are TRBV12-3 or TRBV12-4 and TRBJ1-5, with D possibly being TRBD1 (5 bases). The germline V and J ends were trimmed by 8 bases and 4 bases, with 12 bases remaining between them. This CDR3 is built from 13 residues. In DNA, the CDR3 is TGTGCCAGCGAGGACGGGGGAAATCAGCCCCAGCATTTT. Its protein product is CASEDGGNQPQHF.

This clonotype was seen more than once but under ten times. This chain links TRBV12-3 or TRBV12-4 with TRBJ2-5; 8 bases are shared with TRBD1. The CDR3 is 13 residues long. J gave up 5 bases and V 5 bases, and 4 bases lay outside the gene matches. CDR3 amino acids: CASSPQGAETQYF. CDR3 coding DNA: TGTGCCAGCAGTCCCCAGGGGGCCGAGACCCAGTACTTC.

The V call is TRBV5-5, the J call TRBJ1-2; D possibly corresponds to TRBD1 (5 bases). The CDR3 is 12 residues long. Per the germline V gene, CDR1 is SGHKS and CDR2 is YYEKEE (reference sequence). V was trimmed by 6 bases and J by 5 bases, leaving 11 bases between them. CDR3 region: CASMQEGYGYTF. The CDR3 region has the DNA TGTGCCAGCATGCAGGAGGGGTATGGCTACACCTTC.

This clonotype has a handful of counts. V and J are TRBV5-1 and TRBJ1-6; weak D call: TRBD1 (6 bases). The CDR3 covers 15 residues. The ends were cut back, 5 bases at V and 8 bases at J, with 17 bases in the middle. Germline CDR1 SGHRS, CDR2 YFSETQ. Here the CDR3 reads CASRLSPGVDSPLHF. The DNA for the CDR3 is TGCGCCAGCAGGTTGTCGCCAGGGGTGGATTCACCCCTCCACTTT. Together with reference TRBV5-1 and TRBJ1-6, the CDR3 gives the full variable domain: KAGVTQTPRYLIKTRGQQVTLSCSPISGHRSVSWYQQTPGQGLQFLFEYFSETQRNKGNFPGRFSGRQFSNSRSEMNVSTLELGDSALYLCASRLSPGVDSPLHFGNGTRLTVT.

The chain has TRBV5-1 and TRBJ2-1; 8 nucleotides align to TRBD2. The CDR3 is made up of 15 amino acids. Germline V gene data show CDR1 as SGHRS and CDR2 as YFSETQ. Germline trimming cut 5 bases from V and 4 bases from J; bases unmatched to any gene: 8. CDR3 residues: CASRPSGSAYNEQFF. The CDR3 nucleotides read TGCGCCAGCAGACCGAGCGGGAGTGCGTACAATGAGCAGTTCTTC.

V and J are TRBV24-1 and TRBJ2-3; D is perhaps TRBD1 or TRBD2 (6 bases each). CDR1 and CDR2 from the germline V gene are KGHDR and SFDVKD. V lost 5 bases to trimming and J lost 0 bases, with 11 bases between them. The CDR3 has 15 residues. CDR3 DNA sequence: TGTGCCACCAGTGGGGGGGCGTCTAGCACAGATACGCAGTATTTT. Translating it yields CATSGGASSTDTQYF.

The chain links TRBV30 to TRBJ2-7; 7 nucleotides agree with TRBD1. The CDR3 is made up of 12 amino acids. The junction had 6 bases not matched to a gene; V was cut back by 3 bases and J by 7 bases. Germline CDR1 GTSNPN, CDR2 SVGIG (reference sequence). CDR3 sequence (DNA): TGTGCCTGGAGCCGACAGGGATGGGAGCAGTACTTC. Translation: CAWSRQGWEQYF.

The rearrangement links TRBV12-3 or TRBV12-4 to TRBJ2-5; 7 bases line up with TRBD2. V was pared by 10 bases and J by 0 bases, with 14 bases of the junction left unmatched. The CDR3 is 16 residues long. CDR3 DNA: TGTGCCACACAAAAGTGGGCGGGGGAGTACCAAGAGACCCAGTACTTC. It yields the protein CATQKWAGEYQETQYF.

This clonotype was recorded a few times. The chain's CDR3 is CASSVSAGAADTQYF. The CDR3 DNA reads as TGTGCCAGCAGCGTCTCAGCGGGAGCGGCAGATACGCAGTATTTT. The rearrangement joins TRBV9 to TRBJ2-3; the match to TRBD2 covers 8 bases. V lost 2 bases, J lost 4 bases, and 6 bases stayed unmatched. Germline V lookup: CDR1 SGDLS, CDR2 YYNGEE. The CDR3 has 15 amino acids.

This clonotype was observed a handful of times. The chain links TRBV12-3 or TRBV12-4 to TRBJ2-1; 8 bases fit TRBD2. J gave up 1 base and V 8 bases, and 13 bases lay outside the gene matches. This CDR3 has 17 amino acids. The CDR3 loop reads CASGASGSPVSYNEQFF. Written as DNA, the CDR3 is TGTGCCAGCGGGGCTAGCGGGTCTCCAGTATCCTACAATGAGCAGTTCTTC.

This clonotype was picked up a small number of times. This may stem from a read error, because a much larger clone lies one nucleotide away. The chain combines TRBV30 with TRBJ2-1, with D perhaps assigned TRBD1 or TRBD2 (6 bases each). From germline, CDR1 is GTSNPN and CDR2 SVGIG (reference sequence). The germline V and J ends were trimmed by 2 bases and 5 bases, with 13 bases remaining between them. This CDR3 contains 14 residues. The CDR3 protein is CAWSSWGAHNEQFF. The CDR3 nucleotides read TGTGCCTGGAGTAGCTGGGGGGCTCACAATGAGCAGTTCTTC.

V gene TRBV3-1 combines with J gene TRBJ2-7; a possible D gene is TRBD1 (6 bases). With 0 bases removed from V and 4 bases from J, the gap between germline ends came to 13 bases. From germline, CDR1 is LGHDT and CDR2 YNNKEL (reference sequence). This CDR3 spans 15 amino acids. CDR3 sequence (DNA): TGTGCCAGCAGCCAAGATCCGTCGGACAGTTACGAGCAGTACTTC. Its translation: CASSQDPSDSYEQYF.

The CDR3 loop is CASSSANMGMINTEAFF. DNA for the CDR3: TGTGCCAGCAGCTCAGCTAACATGGGGATGATTAACACTGAAGCTTTCTTT. This chain uses TRBV7-2 with TRBJ1-1; D unclear. The CDR3 has 17 amino acids. CDR1 SGHTA and CDR2 FQGNSA come from the germline V gene. Trimming took 4 bases from V and 2 from J, leaving 20 bases between them.

The DNA for the CDR3 is TGTGCCAGCAGTTTAATCAAGCCGGGACACCTCTACTCACCCCTCCACTTT. It codes for CASSLIKPGHLYSPLHF. The chain has TRBV28 and TRBJ1-6; D is possibly TRBD1 (6 bases). The V end was cut by 2 bases, the J end by 10 bases, with 21 bases between. CDR1 is MDHEN, CDR2 SYDVKM, per germline. CDR3 size: 17 residues.

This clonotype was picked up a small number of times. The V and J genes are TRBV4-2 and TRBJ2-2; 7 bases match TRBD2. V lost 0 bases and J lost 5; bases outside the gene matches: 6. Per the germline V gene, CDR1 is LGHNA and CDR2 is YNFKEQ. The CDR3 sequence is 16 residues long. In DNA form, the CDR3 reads TGTGCCAGCAGCCAAGAGCAGCAGGGAGGGACCGGGGAGCTGTTTTTT. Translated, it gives CASSQEQQGGTGELFF.

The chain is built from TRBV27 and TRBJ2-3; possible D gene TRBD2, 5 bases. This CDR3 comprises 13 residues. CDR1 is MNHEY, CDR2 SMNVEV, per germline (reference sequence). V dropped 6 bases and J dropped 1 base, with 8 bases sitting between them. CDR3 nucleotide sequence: TGTGCCAGCAGGGAGGTGGGCACAGATACGCAGTATTTT. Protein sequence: CASREVGTDTQYF.